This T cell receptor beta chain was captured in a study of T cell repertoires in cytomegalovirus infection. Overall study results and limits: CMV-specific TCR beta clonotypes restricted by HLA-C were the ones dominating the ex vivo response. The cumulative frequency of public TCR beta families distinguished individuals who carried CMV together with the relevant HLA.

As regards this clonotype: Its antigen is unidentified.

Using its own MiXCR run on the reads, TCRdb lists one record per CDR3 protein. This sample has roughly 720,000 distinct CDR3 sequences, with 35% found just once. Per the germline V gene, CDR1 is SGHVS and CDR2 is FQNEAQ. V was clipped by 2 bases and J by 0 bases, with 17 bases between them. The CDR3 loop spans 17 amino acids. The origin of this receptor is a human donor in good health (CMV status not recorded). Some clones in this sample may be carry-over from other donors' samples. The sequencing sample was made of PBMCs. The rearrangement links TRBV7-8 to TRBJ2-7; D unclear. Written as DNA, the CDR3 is TGTGCCAGCAGCTTATATCCACGGCGGATTAGCTCCTACGAGCAGTACTTC. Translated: CASSLYPRRISSYEQYF.